The present T cell receptor beta chain was sequenced within a study of T cells in Graves' hyperthyroidism and ophthalmopathy. Study background: Before any treatment, at initial diagnosis, peripheral blood was collected. Notes on the study in general: The authors' 13 V-J model separated ophthalmopathy from stable hyperthyroidism. Among clonotypes expanded in thyroid above 0.001, most were also found in blood.

This clonotype was recorded many times. Its antigen remains unknown. Germline-derived CDR1 and CDR2 are LGHNT and FRNRAP. The CDR3 totals 12 residues. RNA transcripts served as the template for amplifying TCR beta CDR3 regions. With the HTBI primer set, the TCR CDR3 went through a first round of RT-PCR. TCRdb reprocessed the multiplex PCR reads via MiXCR and lists one record per CDR3 protein. The sample records around 250,000 distinct CDR3 sequences, about 16% being singletons. The rearrangement links TRBV12-5 to TRBJ2-7, with D perhaps matching TRBD1 (6 bases). The sample consisted of blood. The clonotype originates from a woman aged 18-29 years with Graves' ophthalmopathy. The CDR3 bases are TGTGCCATGAGATGGGGACATCCCGAGCAGTACTTC. It translates to CAMRWGHPEQYF.